A selection of T cell receptor beta chains follows, all from one sample in a study of T cell responses to AZD1222 COVID-19 vaccine. Profiling relied on immunoSEQ multiplex PCR, and the TCRdb table lists in-frame clones only, not all of them. The sample carries over 95,000 clones, roughly 80% recorded once. The sequenced sample was peripheral blood, obtained 28 days after the second AZD1222 dose. These receptors all come from an adult who received the AZD1222 COVID-19 vaccine. CDR3s include the opening cysteine and the closing phenylalanine or tryptophan. The order of the fields is V gene, CDR3 protein.

>TRBV2
CASRTMGQEAFF
>TRBV6-2/TRBV6-3
CASSYPGGVGQPQHF
>TRBV18
CASSPLLTNTEAFF
>TRBV28
CASSSGTGYSYGYTF
>TRBV27
CASSTDRVGEKLFF
>TRBV18
CASSPRGTVAPNYGYTF
>TRBV6-5
CASALGGTGLYEQYF
>TRBV6-5
CASGRDGLSRGEAFF
>TRBV5-4
CASSFRQGGITEAFF
>TRBV6-5
CATSFGEGRTEAFF
>TRBV11-2
CASSVGSGQPQHF
>TRBV4-3
CASSQSGLAGVDEQFF
>TRBV28
CASRKTGNTGELFF
>TRBV6-5
CASTQGTPDRDTQYF
>TRBV19
CASRGRGGPEAFF
>TRBV4-2
CASSQGDTLLYGYTF
>TRBV11-3
CASSPGTSGSYEQYF
>TRBV29-1
CSARGGGLDYGYTF
>TRBV6-5
CASSYGKVNTEAFF
>TRBV7-6
CASSQGTLRTDTQYF
>TRBV19
CASSMGSIRPDTQYF
>TRBV6-5
CASSSRHPNINEQFF
>TRBV10-3
CAISAGDTNTEAFF
>TRBV5-1
CASSPLMQGIHGYTF
>TRBV27
CASGRGGTPNSPLHF
>TRBV6-5
CASSYSSGTGDYEQYF
>TRBV5-4
CASSLRGGSGNTIYF
>TRBV11-2
CASSLAGLAGVGYEQYF
>TRBV27
CASSLEGGNQPQHF
>TRBV19
CASSTGGGYYEQYF
>TRBV5-8
CASSRTTGATSNQPQHF
>TRBV3-1/TRBV3-2
CASSLDTDTQYF
>TRBV5-4
CASSLSTGGNEKLFF
>TRBV6-5
CASSYGGLSSYEQYF
>TRBV6-5
CASRTGNNSPLHF
>TRBV27
CASGLQEYNEQFF
>TRBV7-2
CASSLTGITSYGYTF
>TRBV9
CASSASGVRTDTQYF
>TRBV2
CASSEDGGNQPQHF
>TRBV5-4
CASSGDSSSYNEQFF
>TRBV5-1
CASHLGGRMNTEAFF
>TRBV7-9
CASSLWDTNYGYTF
>TRBV11-2
CASSLAGQGFYNSPLHF
>TRBV18
CASSPTGTAYGYTF
>TRBV11-3
CASSWRGYEQYF
>TRBV4-3
CASSQGGGIKQFF
>TRBV6-5
CAAGATRVTDTQYF
>TRBV12-5
CASGLRTGTEAFF
>TRBV5-4
CASSLDGRTLHF
>TRBV18
CASSPNEGSSIQYF
>TRBV12-3/TRBV12-4
CASSPAAGNTIYF
>TRBV3-1/TRBV3-2
CASSQGTMNTEAFF